This T cell receptor beta chain was captured by sequencing in a study of cytomegalovirus exposure and HLA in healthy donors. This PCR relied on a set of 60 Vbeta primers and 13 Jbeta primers. Libraries were prepared by immunoSEQ multiplex PCR; TCRdb keeps only in-frame clonotypes and omits some of them. This table holds 200,000 or so clones, 85% to 90% found once. Deletions cut 1 base from V and 2 bases from J, with 4 bases between. The germline gives CDR1 SGHRS, CDR2 YFSETQ. There are 13 residues in the CDR3. The V gene is TRBV5-1, the J gene TRBJ1-3; D call uncertain. The sequencing sample was made of PBMCs. This clonotype was obtained from a man younger than 45 in good health and CMV-seronegative. As DNA, the CDR3 is TGCGCCAGCAGCTTGTCCACTGGAAACACCATATATTTT. Its translation: CASSLSTGNTIYF.